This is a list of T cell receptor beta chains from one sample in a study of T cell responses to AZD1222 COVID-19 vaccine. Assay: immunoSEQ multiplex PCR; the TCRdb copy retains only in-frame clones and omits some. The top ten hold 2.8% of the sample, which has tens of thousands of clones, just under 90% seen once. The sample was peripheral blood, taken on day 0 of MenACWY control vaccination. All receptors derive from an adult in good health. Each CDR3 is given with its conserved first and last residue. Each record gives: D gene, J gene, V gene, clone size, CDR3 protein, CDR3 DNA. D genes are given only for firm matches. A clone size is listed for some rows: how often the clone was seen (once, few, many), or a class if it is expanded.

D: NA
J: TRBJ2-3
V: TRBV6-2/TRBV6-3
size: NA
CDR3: CASSYGFRRPTSTDTQYF
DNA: TGTGCCAGCAGTTACGGTTTCCGCAGGCCTACTAGCACAGATACGCAGTATTTT

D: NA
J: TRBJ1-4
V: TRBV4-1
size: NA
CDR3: CASSRQPKGGPGEKLFF
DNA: TGCGCCAGCAGCCGTCAACCGAAAGGCGGACCGGGTGAAAAACTGTTTTTT

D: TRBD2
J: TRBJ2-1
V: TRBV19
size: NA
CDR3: CASSTSGGAFNEQFF
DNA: TGTGCCAGTAGCACAAGCGGGGGGGCCTTTAATGAGCAGTTCTTC

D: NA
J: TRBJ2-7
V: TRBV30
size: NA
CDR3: CAWSVQGGSYEQYF
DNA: TGTGCCTGGAGTGTACAGGGCGGGTCCTACGAGCAGTACTTC

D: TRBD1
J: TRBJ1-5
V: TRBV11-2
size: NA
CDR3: CASSLDTGGNQPQHF
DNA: TGTGCCAGCAGCTTAGACACAGGGGGCAATCAGCCCCAGCATTTT

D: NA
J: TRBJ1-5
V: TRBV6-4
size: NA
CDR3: CASSEGSSGTRDSNQPQHF
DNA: TGTGCCAGCAGTGAAGGTTCTTCAGGGACGAGGGATAGCAATCAGCCCCAGCATTTT

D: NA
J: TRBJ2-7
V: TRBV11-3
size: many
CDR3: CASSFTPPYEQYF
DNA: TGTGCCAGCAGCTTTACCCCACCCTACGAGCAGTACTTC

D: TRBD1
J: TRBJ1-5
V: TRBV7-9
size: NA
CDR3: CASSPGQASNQPQHF
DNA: TGTGCCAGCAGCCCCGGACAGGCTAGCAATCAGCCCCAGCATTTT

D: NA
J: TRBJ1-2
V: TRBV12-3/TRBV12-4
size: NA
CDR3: CASSPGVGGYTF
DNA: TGTGCCAGCAGTCCCGGGGTAGGGGGCTACACCTTC

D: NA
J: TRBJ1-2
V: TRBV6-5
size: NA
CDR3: CASTTTVPDYGYTF
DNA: TGTGCCAGCACCACGACAGTCCCGGACTATGGCTACACCTTC

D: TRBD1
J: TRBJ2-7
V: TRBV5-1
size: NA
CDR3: CASSLEGTGYEQYF
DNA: TGCGCCAGCAGCTTGGAAGGGACAGGGTACGAGCAGTACTTC

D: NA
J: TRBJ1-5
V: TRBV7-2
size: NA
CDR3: CASSLASLGRDNQPQHF
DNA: TGTGCCAGCAGCTTAGCTTCTTTAGGGAGGGACAATCAGCCCCAGCATTTT

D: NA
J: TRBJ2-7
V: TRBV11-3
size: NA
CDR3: CASSPGVGQQYF
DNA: TGTGCCAGCAGCCCTGGAGTGGGGCAGCAGTACTTC

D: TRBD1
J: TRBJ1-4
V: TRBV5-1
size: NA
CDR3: CASGLTGGADNEKLFF
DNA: TGCGCCAGCGGATTGACAGGGGGCGCTGATAATGAAAAACTGTTTTTT

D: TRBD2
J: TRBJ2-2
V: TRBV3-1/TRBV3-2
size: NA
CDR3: CATRVGLAGLTGELFF
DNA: TGTGCCACCCGGGTGGGACTAGCGGGGCTCACCGGGGAGCTGTTTTTT

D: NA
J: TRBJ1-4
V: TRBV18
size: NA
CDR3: CASSSRWGLGPNNEKLFF
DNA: TGTGCCAGCTCATCAAGATGGGGACTGGGGCCTAATAATGAAAAACTGTTTTTT

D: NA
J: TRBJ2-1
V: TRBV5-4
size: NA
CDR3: CASSSRALGDEQFF
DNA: TGTGCCAGCAGCTCCAGGGCTCTGGGGGATGAGCAGTTCTTC

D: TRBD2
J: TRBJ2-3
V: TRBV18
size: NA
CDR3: CASSQSGGALDTQYF
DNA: TGTGCCAGCTCACAGAGCGGGGGGGCCCTAGATACGCAGTATTTT

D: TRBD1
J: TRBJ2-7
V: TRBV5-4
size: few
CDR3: CASSIQGYEQYF
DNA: TGTGCCAGCAGCATACAGGGGTACGAGCAGTACTTC

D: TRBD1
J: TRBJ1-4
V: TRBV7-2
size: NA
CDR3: CASSFRDRGEKLFF
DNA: TGTGCCAGCAGCTTCAGGGACAGGGGTGAAAAACTGTTTTTT

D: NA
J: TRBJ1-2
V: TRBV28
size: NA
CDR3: CASSPGSVPYGYTF
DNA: TGTGCCAGCAGTCCCGGGTCGGTCCCATATGGCTACACCTTC

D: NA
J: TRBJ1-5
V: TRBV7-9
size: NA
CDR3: CASSPLGDNNQPQHF
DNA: TGTGCCAGCAGCCCGTTAGGTGATAACAATCAGCCCCAGCATTTT

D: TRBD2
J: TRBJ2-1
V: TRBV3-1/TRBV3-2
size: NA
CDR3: CASSLPGLAGYNEQFF
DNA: TGTGCCAGCAGCCTTCCAGGACTAGCGGGTTACAATGAGCAGTTCTTC

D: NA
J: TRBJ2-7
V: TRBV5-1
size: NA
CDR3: CASSLSRAYEQYF
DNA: TGCGCCAGCAGCTTGTCCAGGGCCTACGAGCAGTACTTC

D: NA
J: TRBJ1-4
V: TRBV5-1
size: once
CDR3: CASSLAFVNEKLFF
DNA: TGCGCCAGCAGCTTGGCTTTTGTTAATGAAAAACTGTTTTTT

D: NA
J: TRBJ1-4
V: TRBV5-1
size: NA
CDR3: CASSLGAGNLGGGEKLFF
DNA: TGCGCCAGCAGCTTGGGGGCAGGGAACTTGGGTGGAGGTGAAAAACTGTTTTTT

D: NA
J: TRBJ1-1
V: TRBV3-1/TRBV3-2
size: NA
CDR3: CASSQLGGGNTEAFF
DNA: TGTGCCAGCAGCCAACTGGGGGGCGGGAACACTGAAGCTTTCTTT

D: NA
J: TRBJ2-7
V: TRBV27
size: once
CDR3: CASFLRPGVPYEQYF
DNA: TGTGCCAGCTTTTTAAGGCCGGGCGTCCCTTACGAGCAGTACTTC

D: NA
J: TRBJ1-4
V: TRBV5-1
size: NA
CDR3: CASSRQVATNEKLFF
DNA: TGCGCCAGCAGTCGACAGGTTGCAACTAATGAAAAACTGTTTTTT

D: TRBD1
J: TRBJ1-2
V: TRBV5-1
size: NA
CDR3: CASSGTGLYGYTF
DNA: TGCGCCAGCAGCGGGACAGGGCTTTATGGCTACACCTTC

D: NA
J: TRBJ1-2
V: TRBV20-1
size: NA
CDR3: CSAPSRGHFF
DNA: TGCAGTGCCCCGTCCCGCGGACACTTCTTC

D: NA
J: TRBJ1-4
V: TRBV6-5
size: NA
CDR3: CASTSRGTGNEKLFF
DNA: TGTGCCAGCACCTCCCGTGGGACCGGGAATGAAAAACTGTTTTTT

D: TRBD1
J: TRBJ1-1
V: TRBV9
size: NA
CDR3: CASSAGTGLGTEAFF
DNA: TGTGCCAGCAGCGCAGGGACAGGGTTGGGCACTGAAGCTTTCTTT

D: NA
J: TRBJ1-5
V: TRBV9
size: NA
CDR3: CASSGDWGYSNQPQHF
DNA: TGTGCCAGCAGCGGGGATTGGGGGTATAGCAATCAGCCCCAGCATTTT

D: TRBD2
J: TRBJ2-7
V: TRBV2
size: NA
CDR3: CASSEALGGDEQYF
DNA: TGTGCCAGCAGTGAAGCGCTTGGGGGGGACGAGCAGTACTTC

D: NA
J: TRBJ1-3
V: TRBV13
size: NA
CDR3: CASRDPIGNTIYF
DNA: TGTGCCAGCCGGGATCCGATCGGAAACACCATATATTTT